Listed here are 2 T cell receptor beta chains from one sample, sequenced in a study of molecular identifiers for immune sequencing clone quantification. Each CDR3 protein gets one entry after TCRdb re-called the PCR reads with MiXCR. The sample lists about half a million distinct CDR3 sequences; about 25% were seen once. The sample taken for sequencing was naive CD8+ T cells from blood, with Jurkat cell RNA spiked in. Subset described: FACS-sorted CD8+CD4-CCR7+CD45RA+ naive T cells. These receptors came from a human donor in good health. Some libraries in this study had Jurkat cell RNA spiked in.

In this sample, this clonotype turned up many times. The genes are TRBV20-1 and TRBJ2-2, with D tentatively TRBD1 (6 bases). Trimming took 0 bases from V and 5 from J, leaving 13 bases between them. CDR3 length equals 15 residues. CDR1 is DFQATT, CDR2 SNEGSKA, per germline (reference sequence). The CDR3 protein is CSAREAGERTGELFF. DNA of the CDR3: TGCAGTGCTAGAGAGGCAGGGGAAAGGACCGGGGAGCTGTTTTTT.

In its sample, this clonotype was seen a few times. The chain couples TRBV5-5 to TRBJ2-6; D remains unclear. The length of the CDR3 is 18 residues. V lost 1 base to trimming and J lost 0 bases, with 14 bases between them. The germline V gene has CDR1 SGHKS and CDR2 YYEKEE (reference sequence). The CDR3 sequence: CASSLYEGGPSGANVLTF. CDR3 in DNA: TGTGCCAGCAGCTTGTATGAAGGCGGCCCCTCTGGGGCCAACGTCCTGACTTTC.